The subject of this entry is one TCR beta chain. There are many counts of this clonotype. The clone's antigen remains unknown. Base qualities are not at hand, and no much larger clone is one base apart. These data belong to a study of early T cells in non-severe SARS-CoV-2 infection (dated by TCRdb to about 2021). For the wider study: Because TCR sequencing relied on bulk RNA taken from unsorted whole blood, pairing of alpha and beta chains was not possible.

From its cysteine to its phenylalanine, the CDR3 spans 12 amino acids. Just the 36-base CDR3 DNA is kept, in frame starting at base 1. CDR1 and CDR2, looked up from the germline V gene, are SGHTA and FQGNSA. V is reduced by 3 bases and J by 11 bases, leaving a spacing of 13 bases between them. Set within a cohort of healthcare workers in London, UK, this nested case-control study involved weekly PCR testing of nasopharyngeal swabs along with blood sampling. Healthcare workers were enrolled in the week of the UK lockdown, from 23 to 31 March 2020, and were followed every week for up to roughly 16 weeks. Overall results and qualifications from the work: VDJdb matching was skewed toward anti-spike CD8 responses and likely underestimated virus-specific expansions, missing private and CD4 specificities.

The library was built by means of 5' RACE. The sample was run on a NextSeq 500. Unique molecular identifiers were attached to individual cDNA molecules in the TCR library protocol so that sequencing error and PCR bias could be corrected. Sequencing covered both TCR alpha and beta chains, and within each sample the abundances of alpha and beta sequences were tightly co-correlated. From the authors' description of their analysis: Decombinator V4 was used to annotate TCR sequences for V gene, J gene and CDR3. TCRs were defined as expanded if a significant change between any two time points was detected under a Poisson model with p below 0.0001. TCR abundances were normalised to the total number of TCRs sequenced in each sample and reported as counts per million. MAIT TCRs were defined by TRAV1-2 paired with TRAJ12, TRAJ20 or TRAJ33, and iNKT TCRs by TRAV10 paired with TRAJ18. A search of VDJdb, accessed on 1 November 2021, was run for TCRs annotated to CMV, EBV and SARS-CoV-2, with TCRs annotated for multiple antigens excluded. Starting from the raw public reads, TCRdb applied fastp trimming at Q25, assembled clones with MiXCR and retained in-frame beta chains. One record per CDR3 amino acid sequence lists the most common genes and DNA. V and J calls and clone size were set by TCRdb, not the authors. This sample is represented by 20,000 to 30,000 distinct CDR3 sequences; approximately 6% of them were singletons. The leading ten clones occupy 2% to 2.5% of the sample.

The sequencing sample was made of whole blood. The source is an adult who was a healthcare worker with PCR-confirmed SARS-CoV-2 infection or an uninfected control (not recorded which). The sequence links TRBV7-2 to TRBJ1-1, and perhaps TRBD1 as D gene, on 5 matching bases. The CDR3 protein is CASSFQGGGAFF. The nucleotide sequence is TGTGCCAGCAGCTTCCAGGGCGGAGGGGCTTTCTTT. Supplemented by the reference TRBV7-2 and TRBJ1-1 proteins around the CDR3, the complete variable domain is GAGVSQSPSNKVTEKGKDVELRCDPISGHTALYWYRQSLGQGLEFLIYFQGNSAPDKSGLPSDRFSAERTGGSVSTLTIQRTQQEDSAVYLCASSFQGGGAFFGQGTRLTVV.